Listed below are T cell receptor beta chains from one sample, sequenced in a study of shared clonotypes between healthy human individuals. The repertoire was sequenced with immunoSEQ multiplex PCR; TCRdb's copy has only in-frame clones and lacks some. Among millions of clones listed, approximately 94% were seen once. Sample: naive CD8+ T cells from PBMCs. All receptors come from a man aged 18 to 29 in good health. Some clones in this sample may be carry-over from other donors' samples. Each CDR3 is given with its conserved first and last residue.

V gene: TRBV28
J gene: TRBJ2-1
CDR3 protein: CASSPRLAGGNEQFF

V gene: TRBV6-6
J gene: TRBJ2-7
CDR3 protein: CASSYVYGTYEQYF

V gene: TRBV27
J gene: TRBJ1-1
CDR3 protein: CASSLPGGNTEAFF

V gene: TRBV5-1
J gene: TRBJ1-2
CDR3 protein: CASSLGTYGYTF

V gene: TRBV9
J gene: TRBJ1-1
CDR3 protein: CASSVVPGDTEAFF

V gene: TRBV13
J gene: TRBJ2-5
CDR3 protein: CASSSSLTETQYF

V gene: TRBV19
J gene: TRBJ1-5
CDR3 protein: CASSPAGRQNQPQHF

V gene: TRBV7-9
J gene: TRBJ1-2
CDR3 protein: CASSLSGGGSYGYTF

V gene: TRBV28
J gene: TRBJ1-1
CDR3 protein: CASSLSFRTEAFF

V gene: TRBV27
J gene: TRBJ1-5
CDR3 protein: CASSLSHPMVSNQPQHF

V gene: TRBV5-6
J gene: TRBJ1-2
CDR3 protein: CASSLGGGGPYGYTF

V gene: TRBV29-1
J gene: TRBJ2-7
CDR3 protein: CSVRGAGRTYEQYF

V gene: TRBV5-8
J gene: TRBJ1-1
CDR3 protein: CASRPGQGLTEAFF

V gene: TRBV19
J gene: TRBJ2-7
CDR3 protein: CASSIRAGVDEQYF

V gene: TRBV5-1
J gene: TRBJ2-1
CDR3 protein: CASSFGTSDNEQFF

V gene: TRBV11-2
J gene: TRBJ2-7
CDR3 protein: CASSFGTGRYEQYF

V gene: TRBV28
J gene: TRBJ1-2
CDR3 protein: CASRVVGGVYGYTF

V gene: TRBV27
J gene: TRBJ2-2
CDR3 protein: CASSALGPGELFF

V gene: TRBV27
J gene: TRBJ2-1
CDR3 protein: CASSVGLAGYNEQFF

V gene: TRBV29-1
J gene: TRBJ1-2
CDR3 protein: CSVDVDYGYTF

V gene: TRBV5-1
J gene: TRBJ2-1
CDR3 protein: CASSLLFAGVDNEQFF

V gene: TRBV6-6
J gene: NA
CDR3 protein: CASSLTSGEVQYEQYF

V gene: TRBV6-5
J gene: TRBJ1-5
CDR3 protein: CASSFGGLNQPQHF

V gene: TRBV29-1
J gene: TRBJ2-7
CDR3 protein: CSVEVLLTGSSYEQYF

V gene: TRBV7-6
J gene: TRBJ2-7
CDR3 protein: CASSLASGNYEQYF

V gene: TRBV5-1
J gene: TRBJ2-7
CDR3 protein: CASSFWPPRDQFSYEQYF